This T cell receptor (beta chain) was recovered during a study of cytomegalovirus exposure and HLA in healthy donors. Study at large: In a later analysis, it was reported that the approximately 120 validation repertoires had been produced on the same platform as the roughly 700 repertoires belonging to the first cohort.

Findings of the study overall: Associated with cytomegalovirus, according to the listing, were around 160 TCR beta chains. Rare TCR sequences predominated, though certain public TCRs were found in many donors.

Repertoires were generated with immunoSEQ multiplex PCR, while TCRdb's copy carries only in-frame clones and drops some. The table has around 120,000 clones, 70% to 90% seen once. The CDR3 spans 17 residues. CDR1 is SGHTA and CDR2 is FQGNSA in the germline V gene. V gave up 0 bases and J gave up 0 bases, with 12 bases separating them. Comments on this clone: Its cognate antigen is unknown.

This TCR came from a young woman in good health and CMV-seronegative. Sequencing used PBMCs. This sequence joins TRBV7-2 and TRBJ2-1; D ambiguous. CDR3 nucleotides: TGTGCCAGCAGCTTAGCCGCGACACTCACCTCCTACAATGAGCAGTTCTTC. It yields the protein CASSLAATLTSYNEQFF.